This T cell receptor beta chain comes out of a study of blood T cell repertoires in COVID-19. Whole-study context: The United States, Italy and Spain supplied acute and convalescent COVID-19 samples.

Trimming left V 4 bases short and J 3 bases short, with 14 bases between. The CDR3 loop spans 15 amino acids. The V gene's germline CDR1 is SGDLS and CDR2 YYNGEE. Source study methods: From reference gene primer amplification, estimates of nucleated cell counts were derived. The table came from immunoSEQ multiplex PCR; TCRdb's copy has only in-frame clones and leaves some out. Clone size and V and J calls were adopted from that table, with D and trimming inferred from the DNA. In the table there are about 72,000 clones, 82% of which are singletons. The rearrangement uses TRBV9 and TRBJ1-5; D may be TRBD1 (5 bases). This TCR was sampled from a human donor in a cohort sampled during active COVID-19. Material for sequencing was peripheral blood. The CDR3 DNA follows: TGTGCCAGCAGCATAGACGGGGGTCTCAATCAGCCCCAGCATTTT. Protein sequence: CASSIDGGLNQPQHF.